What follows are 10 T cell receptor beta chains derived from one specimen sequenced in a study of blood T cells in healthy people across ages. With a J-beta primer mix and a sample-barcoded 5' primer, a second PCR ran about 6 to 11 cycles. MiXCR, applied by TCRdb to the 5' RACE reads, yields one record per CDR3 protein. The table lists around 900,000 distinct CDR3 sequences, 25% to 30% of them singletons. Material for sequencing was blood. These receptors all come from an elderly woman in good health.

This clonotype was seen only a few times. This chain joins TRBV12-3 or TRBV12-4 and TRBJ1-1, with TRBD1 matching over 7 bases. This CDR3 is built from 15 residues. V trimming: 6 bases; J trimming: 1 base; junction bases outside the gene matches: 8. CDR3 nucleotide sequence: TGTGCCAGCAGCCCAGAGGGGGCCTGGAACACTGAAGCTTTCTTT. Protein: CASSPEGAWNTEAFF.

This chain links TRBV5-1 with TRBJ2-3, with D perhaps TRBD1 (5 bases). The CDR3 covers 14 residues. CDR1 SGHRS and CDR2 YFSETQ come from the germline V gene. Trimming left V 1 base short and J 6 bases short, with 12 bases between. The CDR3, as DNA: TGCGCCAGCAGCTTGAAGGGGCCGGATGATACGCAGTATTTT. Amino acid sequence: CASSLKGPDDTQYF.

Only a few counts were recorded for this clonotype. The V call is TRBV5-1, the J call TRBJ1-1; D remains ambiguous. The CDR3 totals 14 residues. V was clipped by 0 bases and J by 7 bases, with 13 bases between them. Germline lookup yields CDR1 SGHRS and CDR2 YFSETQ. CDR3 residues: CASSLAQVQGEAFF. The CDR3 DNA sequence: TGCGCCAGCAGCTTGGCCCAAGTACAAGGTGAAGCTTTCTTT.

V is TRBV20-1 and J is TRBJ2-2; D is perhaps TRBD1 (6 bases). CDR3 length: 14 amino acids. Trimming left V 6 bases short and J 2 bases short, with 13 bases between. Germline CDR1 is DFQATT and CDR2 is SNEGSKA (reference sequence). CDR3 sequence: CSAIRGHNTGELFF. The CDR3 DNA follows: TGCAGTGCCATTAGGGGACATAACACCGGGGAGCTGTTTTTT.

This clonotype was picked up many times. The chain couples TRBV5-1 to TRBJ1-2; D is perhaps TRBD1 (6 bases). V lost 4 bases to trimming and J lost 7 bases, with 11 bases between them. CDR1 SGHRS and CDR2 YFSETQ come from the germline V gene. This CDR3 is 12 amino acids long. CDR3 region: CASSLDSGGYTF. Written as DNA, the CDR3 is TGCGCCAGCAGCCTGGACAGCGGTGGCTACACCTTC.

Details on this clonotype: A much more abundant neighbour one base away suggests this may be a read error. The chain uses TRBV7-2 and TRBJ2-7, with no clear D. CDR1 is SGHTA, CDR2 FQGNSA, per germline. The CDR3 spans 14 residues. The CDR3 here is CASSLDGFPYELYF. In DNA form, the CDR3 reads TGTGCCAGCAGCTTAGACGGGTTCCCCTACGAGCTGTACTTC.

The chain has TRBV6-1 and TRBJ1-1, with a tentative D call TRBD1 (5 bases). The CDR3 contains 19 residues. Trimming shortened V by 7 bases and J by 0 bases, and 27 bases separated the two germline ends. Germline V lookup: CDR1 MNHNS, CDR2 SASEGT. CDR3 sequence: CASTQGEQAVWGMNTEAFF. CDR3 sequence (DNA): TGTGCCAGCACCCAAGGGGAACAGGCCGTTTGGGGGATGAACACTGAAGCTTTCTTT.

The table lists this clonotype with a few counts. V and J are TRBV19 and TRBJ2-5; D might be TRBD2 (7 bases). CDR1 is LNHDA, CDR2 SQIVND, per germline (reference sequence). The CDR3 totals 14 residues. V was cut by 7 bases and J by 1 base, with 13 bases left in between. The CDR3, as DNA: TGTGCCAGTATGAGAGGGGGGGCCCAAGAGACCCAGTACTTC. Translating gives CASMRGGAQETQYF.

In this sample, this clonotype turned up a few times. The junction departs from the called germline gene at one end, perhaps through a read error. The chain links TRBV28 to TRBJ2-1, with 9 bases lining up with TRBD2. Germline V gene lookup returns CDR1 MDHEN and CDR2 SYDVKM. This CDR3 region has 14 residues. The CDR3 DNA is TGTGCCAGCAAGGTAGCGGGGGTGAACAATAAGCAGTTCTTC. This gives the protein CASKVAGVNNKQFF. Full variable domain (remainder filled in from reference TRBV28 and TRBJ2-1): DVKVTQSSRYLVKRTGEKVFLECVQDMDHENMFWYRQDPGLGLRLIYFSYDVKMKEKGDIPEGYSVSREKKERFSLILESASTNQTSMYLCASKVAGVNNKQFFGPGTRLTVL.

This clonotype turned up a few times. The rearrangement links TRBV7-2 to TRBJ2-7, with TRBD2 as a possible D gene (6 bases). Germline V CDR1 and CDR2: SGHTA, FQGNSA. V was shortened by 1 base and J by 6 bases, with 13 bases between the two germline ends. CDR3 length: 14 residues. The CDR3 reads CASSLDFGGGEQYF. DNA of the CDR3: TGTGCCAGCAGCTTAGATTTCGGGGGAGGCGAGCAGTACTTC.